This entry features one TCR beta chain sequence. The target antigen is unknown. The sample is drawn from a study of beta chain features in type 1 diabetes. Overall study context: Investigators examined approximately 100,000,000 sorted cells across all samples. General observations from the study: Shorter TCRB CDR3s, moderately but significantly so, were found in Type 1 diabetes patients in all four CD4+ subsets.

Every isolated RNA sample was fully reverse transcribed, so sequencing captured expressed TCRB transcripts. Profiled with immunoSEQ multiplex PCR; TCRdb holds only in-frame clones, not every one. The data contain 25,000 or so clones, more than 60% of them singletons. Stem cell-like memory, regulatory, central memory and naive CD4+ cells were sorted via CD45RO/CCR7/CD25/CD127/CD95/CD27. V lost 7 bases to trimming and J lost 8 bases; unmatched junction nucleotides: 4. The CDR3 length is 12 residues. Looked up from germline, CDR1 is WSHSY and CDR2 is SAAADI. The origin of this receptor is a woman aged 40 to 55 in good health. What was sequenced was Tregs from blood. V gene TRBV10-2 combines with J gene TRBJ1-4, with TRBD1 matching over 7 bases. The CDR3 sequence is CASNGDSEKLFF. CDR3 nucleotide sequence: TGCGCCAGCAATGGGGACAGCGAAAAACTGTTTTTT.